The next 23 T cell receptor beta chains were all read from a single sample in a study of OX40 agonist ivuxolimab in advanced cancers. Data came from immunoSEQ multiplex PCR; TCRdb stores just in-frame clones and leaves some out. The sample records tens of thousands of clones, about three quarters being singletons. Sequencing was performed on CD4+ or CD8+ T cells sorted from blood, taken in a trial of the OX40 agonist ivuxolimab. The receptors here all came from an adult with an advanced solid tumor such as melanoma, head and neck, liver or kidney cancer.

The rearrangement links TRBV18 to TRBJ1-1, with D perhaps matching TRBD1 (6 bases). This CDR3 comprises 14 residues. Germline V CDR1 and CDR2: KGHSH, LQKENI. The germline V and J ends were trimmed by 3 bases and 7 bases, with 15 bases remaining between them. CDR3 amino acids: CASSPNRASGEAFF. CDR3 in DNA: TGTGCCAGCTCACCTAACAGGGCAAGTGGTGAAGCTTTCTTT.

This chain links TRBV27 with TRBJ2-3; D call uncertain. V lost 6 bases and J lost 2, with 6 bases in between. Per germline, CDR1 MNHEY and CDR2 SMNVEV (reference sequence). This CDR3 comprises 12 residues. CDR3 in DNA: TGTGCCAGCAGGTCAGTCACAGATACGCAGTATTTT. It specifies CASRSVTDTQYF.

CDR3 loop: CASSEALIGRGREQYF. CDR3 coding DNA: TGTGCCAGCAGTGAAGCGCTTATTGGTAGGGGGCGGGAGCAGTACTTC. This chain links TRBV2 with TRBJ2-7; 7 nucleotides line up with TRBD1. Germline CDR1 reads SNHLY; CDR2 reads FYNNEI. The CDR3 contains 16 residues. V lost 0 bases and J lost 7; bases outside the gene matches: 12.

This clone was seen a few times. The chain combines TRBV11-2 with TRBJ1-1, with D possibly TRBD1 on 5 matching bases. CDR3 length equals 15 residues. V lost 1 base and J 5 bases, leaving 14 bases between the germline ends. Germline CDR1 SGHAT, CDR2 FQNNGV. The CDR3 DNA sequence: TGTGCCAGCAGCTTAGGAAAGGTTGAGGGGACTGAAGCTTTCTTT. This sequence encodes CASSLGKVEGTEAFF.

The chain is built from TRBV10-3 and TRBJ1-4; TRBD1 aligns across 8 bases. Germline CDR1 is ENHRY and CDR2 is SYGVKD. J gave up 8 bases and V 8 bases, and 10 bases lay outside the gene matches. This CDR3 has 14 residues. CDR3 in amino acids: CAIGPGQGEEKLFF. The CDR3 bases are TGTGCCATCGGGCCTGGACAGGGAGAAGAAAAACTGTTTTTT.

This chain joins TRBV5-1 and TRBJ2-5, with D unresolved. V lost 4 bases and J 3 bases, leaving 4 bases between the germline ends. The CDR3 contains 11 residues. Per the germline V gene, CDR1 is SGHRS and CDR2 is YFSETQ. The CDR3: CASSAEETQYF. The DNA for the CDR3 is TGCGCCAGCAGCGCGGAAGAGACCCAGTACTTC.

This clone was counted a single time. The chain employs TRBV11-2 and TRBJ2-1; TRBD2 agrees at 7 bases. Germline V lookup: CDR1 SGHAT, CDR2 FQNNGV. Germline trimming cut 0 bases from V and 9 bases from J; bases unmatched to any gene: 11. CDR3 size: 16 residues. The CDR3 DNA reads as TGTGCCAGCAGCTTAGAGGCACTAGCGCCACGAGGTGAGCAGTTCTTC. It translates to CASSLEALAPRGEQFF. The variable domain in full, completed from reference TRBV11-2 and TRBJ2-1, reads EAGVAQSPRYKIIEKRQSVAFWCNPISGHATLYWYQQILGQGPKLLIQFQNNGVVDDSQLPKDRFSAERLKGVDSTLKIQPAKLEDSAVYLCASSLEALAPRGEQFFGPGTRLTVL.

This clone was observed a handful of times. This rearrangement joins TRBV6-5 to TRBJ1-2, with D possibly TRBD1 on 5 matching bases. CDR1 MNHEY and CDR2 SVGAGI come from the germline V gene. The CDR3 has 14 residues. V lost 6 bases and J 5 bases, leaving 16 bases between the germline ends. CDR3: CASSLGGGEYGYTF. The CDR3 DNA follows: TGTGCCAGCAGCCTCGGCGGGGGTGAATATGGCTACACCTTC.

J is TRBJ2-5 and V is TRBV5-1; 7 bases agree with TRBD2. V shed 2 bases and J 4 bases; nucleotides not matched to a gene: 14. This CDR3 is 17 amino acids long. Germline CDR1 and CDR2: SGHRS and YFSETQ. The CDR3 region has the DNA TGCGCCAGCAGCTTCAGTAGTGGGCGGCGGGAGAGAGAGACCCAGTACTTC. This codes for CASSFSSGRRERETQYF. Full variable domain (remainder filled in from reference TRBV5-1 and TRBJ2-5): KAGVTQTPRYLIKTRGQQVTLSCSPISGHRSVSWYQQTPGQGLQFLFEYFSETQRNKGNFPGRFSGRQFSNSRSEMNVSTLELGDSALYLCASSFSSGRRERETQYFGPGTRLLVL.

J is TRBJ2-7 and V is TRBV6-1; D unclear. This CDR3 is built from 11 residues. Germline loops: CDR1 MNHNS, CDR2 SASEGT. The ends were cut back, 6 bases at V and 3 bases at J, with 6 bases in the middle. The CDR3 sequence is CASRSNYEQYF. CDR3 nucleotides: TGTGCCAGCAGATCGAACTACGAGCAGTACTTC.

The chain joins TRBV12-5 to TRBJ1-5, with a weak D call TRBD1 (5 bases). V lost 3 bases to trimming and J lost 5 bases, with 11 bases between them. The CDR3 spans 14 residues. CDR1 is LGHNT, CDR2 FRNRAP, per germline. As DNA, the CDR3 is TGTGCTAGTGGTTTAGGAGGGGTGCATCAGCCCCAGCATTTT. Protein sequence: CASGLGGVHQPQHF.

The chain recombines TRBV30 with TRBJ1-1; possible D gene TRBD1, 5 bases. The CDR3 is 11 amino acids. Germline V lookup: CDR1 GTSNPN, CDR2 SVGIG (reference sequence). The V and J ends lost 1 base and 8 bases respectively, with 8 bases between them. Written as DNA, the CDR3 is TGTGCCTGGAGTGCCGACAGAGAAGCTTTCTTT. This sequence encodes CAWSADREAFF. The full variable domain, its missing parts supplied by reference TRBV30 and TRBJ1-1, is SQTIHQWPATLVQPVGSPLSLECTVEGTSNPNLYWYRQAAGRGLQLLFYSVGIGQISSEVPQNLSASRPQDRQFILSSKKLLLSDSGFYLCAWSADREAFFGQGTRLTVV.

The V and J genes are TRBV6-1 and TRBJ1-5; 9 bases map to TRBD1. This CDR3 has 16 residues. Germline CDR1 MNHNS, CDR2 SASEGT. V shed 3 bases and J 3 bases; nucleotides not matched to a gene: 6. The CDR3 nucleotides read TGTGCCAGCAGTGAGCACCGGGACAGGGTCAATCAGCCCCAGCATTTT. Protein sequence: CASSEHRDRVNQPQHF.

This chain links TRBV11-2 with TRBJ2-3; tentative D call: TRBD1 (5 bases). V was trimmed by 0 bases and J by 8 bases, leaving 6 bases between them. The CDR3 has 12 residues. Germline values: CDR1 SGHAT, CDR2 FQNNGV. The DNA for the CDR3 is TGTGCCAGCAGCTTAGATAGGGGTACGCAGTATTTT. Protein sequence: CASSLDRGTQYF.

The chain combines TRBV7-9 with TRBJ1-1; D unresolved. Trimming shortened V by 1 base and J by 3 bases, and 6 bases separated the two germline ends. Germline V gene data show CDR1 as SEHNR and CDR2 as FQNEAQ (reference sequence). This CDR3 region has 13 residues. The CDR3 nucleotides read TGTGCCAGCAGCTTAGATAAGCACACTGAAGCTTTCTTT. Protein product: CASSLDKHTEAFF.

The chain joins TRBV28 to TRBJ2-1; the D is unclear. V lost 4 bases, J lost 7 bases, and 14 bases lay in between. CDR1 MDHEN and CDR2 SYDVKM come from the germline V gene. This CDR3 region has 14 residues. The DNA for the CDR3 is TGTGCCAGCAGTTCCCCGGGTGATTGGAATGAGCAGTTCTTC. Its protein is CASSSPGDWNEQFF.

The chain uses TRBV19 and TRBJ1-2; a weak D match, TRBD1 (6 bases). This CDR3 region has 13 residues. Germline lookup yields CDR1 LNHDA and CDR2 SQIVND (reference sequence). The V gene lost 7 bases and the J gene lost 8 bases, with 17 bases spanning the gap. The CDR3 DNA reads as TGTGCCAGTACTTCCGAAACAGGGCACGGCTACACCTTC. Its translation: CASTSETGHGYTF. The variable domain in full, with the rest retrieved from reference TRBV19 and TRBJ1-2, is DGGITQSPKYLFRKEGQNVTLSCEQNLNHDAMYWYRQDPGQGLRLIYYSQIVNDFQKGDIAEGYSVSREKKESFPLTVTSAQKNPTAFYLCASTSETGHGYTFGSGTRLTVV.

This chain uses TRBV4-2 with TRBJ2-1, with a possible D match to TRBD2 (6 bases). V gave up 0 bases and J gave up 0 bases, with 15 bases separating them. This CDR3 region has 18 residues. CDR1 and CDR2 from the germline V gene are LGHNA and YNFKEQ. In DNA, the CDR3 is TGTGCCAGCAGCCAAGAGGGGACTTCCCGGAGCTCCTACAATGAGCAGTTCTTC. Protein product: CASSQEGTSRSSYNEQFF.

This clone has just a few counts. CDR3 sequence reads: CAWTFGLTASTDTQYF. The CDR3 DNA reads as TGTGCCTGGACCTTCGGACTTACCGCTAGCACAGATACGCAGTATTTT. The V and J genes are TRBV30 and TRBJ2-3, with a possible D match to TRBD2 (5 bases). The V gene's germline CDR1 is GTSNPN and CDR2 SVGIG (reference sequence). The CDR3 contains 16 residues. V lost 4 bases, J lost 0 bases, and 17 bases lay in between.

The chain employs TRBV6-1 and TRBJ1-6, with no clear D. Germline V gives CDR1 MNHNS, CDR2 SASEGT. The CDR3 is 11 amino acids. The V end was cut by 3 bases, the J end by 6 bases, with 0 bases between. CDR3 sequence: CASSDNSPLHF. The CDR3 region has the DNA TGTGCCAGCAGTGATAATTCACCCCTCCACTTT.

This clone came up once. The genes are TRBV5-8 and TRBJ2-7; 7 bases match TRBD1. The CDR3 totals 14 residues. The V gene end was trimmed by 4 bases and the J gene end by 3 bases; junction bases not matched to a gene: 7. Looked up from germline, CDR1 is SGHTS and CDR2 is YDEGEE. The DNA of the CDR3 is TGTGCCAGCAGCCCCGTTAACAGGGGCTACGAGCAGTACTTC. Protein: CASSPVNRGYEQYF.

The chain links TRBV5-5 to TRBJ1-2; D remains ambiguous. The germline gives CDR1 SGHKS, CDR2 YYEKEE (reference sequence). The CDR3 has 17 amino acids. The ends were cut back, 2 bases at V and 2 bases at J, with 19 bases in the middle. CDR3 in amino acids: CASSFGRPPGSNYGYTF. The CDR3 DNA is TGTGCCAGCAGCTTCGGACGGCCCCCCGGCTCCAACTATGGCTACACCTTC.

With respect to this clone: Different DNA sequences within this sample yield the same CDR3. V usage is TRBV18 and J usage is TRBJ1-5, with 10 positions matching TRBD1. Trimming at V came to 5 bases and at J to 4 bases, leaving 5 bases not matched to a gene. The CDR3 is 15 amino acids. Per germline, CDR1 KGHSH and CDR2 LQKENI. The CDR3 DNA is TGTGCCAGCTCAGCGGACAGGGGGGGGAATCAGCCCCAGCATTTT. This encodes CASSADRGGNQPQHF.